The clone carrying this T cell receptor beta chain was counted between two and nine times. The antigen is undetermined. These data originate in a study of CD8 T cells in ankylosing spondylitis. Quantitative molecular-barcoded 5'-RACE generated the TCR beta libraries. Each CDR3 protein gets one entry after TCRdb re-called the 5' RACE reads with MiXCR. Seen here are over 600,000 distinct CDR3 sequences, around 20% observed once, and the top ten hold about 19%. Whole-study findings and limits: A motif of 7 or 8 highly homologous TCR beta variants was seen as apparently characteristic of ankylosing spondylitis blood. In ankylosing spondylitis patients, matched synovial fluid reportedly showed significant enrichment of disease-linked clones.

The sequenced sample was blood, either unsorted or a sorted T cell fraction (not recorded which). This sequence originates from a male donor with ankylosing spondylitis.

Here the CDR3 reads CSAVDGPMNQPQHF. CDR3 DNA sequence: TGCAGTGCTGTGGACGGACCGATGAATCAGCCCCAGCATTTT. The chain employs TRBV20-1 and TRBJ1-5; D gene unclear. Trimming removed 5 bases at V and 4 bases at J, with 15 bases between. The germline CDR1 and CDR2 sequences are DFQATT and SNEGSKA (reference sequence). The length of the CDR3 is 14 residues.